A single sample gave rise to the 27 T cell receptor beta chains below, sequenced in a study of shared clonotypes between healthy human individuals. TCRdb's copy holds only in-frame clones and misses some; the assay was immunoSEQ multiplex PCR. The table records about 1.4 million clones, 95% to 97% of them present only once. Sequenced sample: naive CD4+ T cells sorted from blood. Subset given: CD45RA+ positively selected. Source of these receptors: a young man in good health.

J is TRBJ2-3 and V is TRBV6-1; TRBD2 agrees at 10 bases. The length of the CDR3 is 14 residues. V dropped 8 bases and J dropped 6; count of bases not matched to a gene: 8. Per germline, CDR1 MNHNS and CDR2 SASEGT. The CDR3 coding sequence is TGTGCCAGCTCTCCGGGACTAGCGTCTGATACGCAGTATTTT. This translates into CASSPGLASDTQYF.

This chain connects TRBV7-8 to TRBJ1-1, with 9 positions matching TRBD1. The length of the CDR3 is 13 residues. Germline V gene sequence: CDR1 SGHVS, CDR2 FQNEAQ. J was trimmed by 3 bases and V by 4 bases; bases with no gene match: 0. CDR3 nucleotides: TGTGCCAGCAGCTGGACAGGGGACACTGAAGCTTTCTTT. Translating gives CASSWTGDTEAFF. Variable domain in full (rest from reference TRBV7-8 and TRBJ1-1): GAGVSQSPRYKVAKRGQDVALRCDPISGHVSLFWYQQALGQGPEFLTYFQNEAQLDKSGLPSDRFFAERPEGSVSTLKIQRTQQEDSAVYLCASSWTGDTEAFFGQGTRLTVV.

V is TRBV2 and J is TRBJ2-7; possibly TRBD1 for D (5 bases). CDR1 SNHLY and CDR2 FYNNEI come from the germline V gene. The CDR3 length is 15 residues. Trimming took 3 bases from V and 3 from J, leaving 15 bases between them. The CDR3: CASSDGALTDYEQYF. The CDR3 coding sequence is TGTGCCAGCAGTGATGGGGCCTTGACGGACTACGAGCAGTACTTC.

The chain carries TRBV10-3 and TRBJ2-7; TRBD1 aligns across 10 bases. Unmatched junction bases numbered 6, after V lost 7 bases and J lost 0 bases. Germline-derived CDR1 and CDR2 are ENHRY and SYGVKD. This CDR3 region has 15 residues. CDR3 amino acids: CAIKGTGEDSYEQYF. The CDR3 DNA sequence: TGTGCCATCAAGGGGACAGGGGAGGACTCCTACGAGCAGTACTTC.

The DNA of the CDR3 is TGCAGCGTAAAGCTCGGGACAGGGGATCAGCCCCAGCATTTT. It translates to CSVKLGTGDQPQHF. The chain links TRBV29-1 to TRBJ1-5, with TRBD1 matching over 10 bases. The CDR3 is made up of 14 amino acids. Looked up from germline, CDR1 is SQVTM and CDR2 is ANQGSEA. Unmatched junction bases numbered 7, after V lost 6 bases and J lost 5 bases.

V is TRBV5-6 and J is TRBJ2-1, with D perhaps TRBD2 (6 bases). Trimming took 2 bases from V and 7 from J, leaving 19 bases between them. CDR1 is SGHDT, CDR2 YYEEEE, per germline. This CDR3 region has 16 residues. Here the CDR3 DNA reads TGTGCCAGCAGCTTTCGGACCGGGACTGGACCTAATGAGCAGTTCTTC. Protein product: CASSFRTGTGPNEQFF.

The chain combines TRBV5-1 with TRBJ2-2, with 7 bases lining up with TRBD1. CDR3 length equals 14 residues. Germline loops: CDR1 SGHRS, CDR2 YFSETQ. Trimming cost V 5 bases and J 5 bases; bases outside gene matches: 6. The CDR3 loop is CASRPTGPTGELFF. The CDR3 nucleotides read TGCGCCAGCAGACCGACAGGGCCGACCGGGGAGCTGTTTTTT. Together with reference TRBV5-1 and TRBJ2-2, the CDR3 gives the full variable domain: KAGVTQTPRYLIKTRGQQVTLSCSPISGHRSVSWYQQTPGQGLQFLFEYFSETQRNKGNFPGRFSGRQFSNSRSEMNVSTLELGDSALYLCASRPTGPTGELFFGEGSRLTVL.

This chain joins TRBV18 and TRBJ1-2, with a weak D call TRBD1 (6 bases). Germline CDR1 KGHSH, CDR2 LQKENI. V was pared by 2 bases and J by 3 bases, with 19 bases between. This CDR3 spans 17 amino acids. CDR3 sequence (DNA): TGTGCCAGCTCACCAATTAGGGGGGGCGCATCCGACTATGGCTACACCTTC. As protein: CASSPIRGGASDYGYTF.

The chain has TRBV15 and TRBJ1-5; TRBD1 matches 7 bases. The CDR3 sequence is 15 residues long. Germline V gives CDR1 LNHNV, CDR2 YYDKDF (reference sequence). V was pared by 2 bases and J by 1 base, with 2 bases of the junction left unmatched. The CDR3 region has the DNA TGTGCCACCAGCAGAACAGGGGTGAGCAATCAGCCCCAGCATTTT. It codes for CATSRTGVSNQPQHF.

This chain joins TRBV30 and TRBJ1-2; no clear D. This CDR3 has 15 residues. Germline assignment: CDR1 GTSNPN and CDR2 SVGIG (reference sequence). The ends were cut back, 5 bases at V and 0 bases at J, with 16 bases in the middle. CDR3 nucleotides: TGTGCCTGGGGACCAGGACGGATTCCTAACTATGGCTACACCTTC. Its translation: CAWGPGRIPNYGYTF.

The genes are TRBV7-9 and TRBJ1-1, with 10 bases aligning to TRBD1. Trimming at V came to 5 bases and at J to 4 bases, leaving 10 bases not matched to a gene. CDR1 is SEHNR, CDR2 FQNEAQ, per germline (reference sequence). The CDR3 covers 16 residues. This CDR3 is CASSPTGGMVGTEAFF. Written as DNA, the CDR3 is TGTGCCAGCAGCCCGACAGGGGGCATGGTCGGCACTGAAGCTTTCTTT.

Here the CDR3 reads CASSDWVMAYEQYF. The DNA for the CDR3 is TGTGCCAGCAGTGATTGGGTGATGGCCTACGAGCAGTACTTC. The chain links TRBV2 to TRBJ2-7; D not resolved. Germline V gene data show CDR1 as SNHLY and CDR2 as FYNNEI. V dropped 3 bases and J dropped 2 bases, with 11 bases sitting between them. The CDR3 loop spans 14 amino acids.

The J gene is TRBJ2-7, the V gene TRBV29-1; no reliable D call. CDR1 SQVTM and CDR2 ANQGSEA come from the germline V gene. The CDR3 totals 10 residues. V was clipped by 4 bases and J by 6 bases, with 7 bases between them. CDR3 nucleotides: TGCAGCGTTGTTTCCGGCGAGCAGTACTTC. Its protein is CSVVSGEQYF.

The V call is TRBV7-3, the J call TRBJ2-2; no definite D call. The CDR3 totals 12 residues. The germline V and J ends were trimmed by 3 bases and 7 bases, with 6 bases remaining between them. Germline values: CDR1 SGHTA, CDR2 FQGTGA. Here the CDR3 reads CASSFHHGELFF. The CDR3 bases are TGTGCCAGCAGCTTTCACCACGGGGAGCTGTTTTTT.

This chain links TRBV2 with TRBJ2-6, with D possibly called TRBD1 or TRBD2 (5 bases each). The CDR3 covers 15 residues. Germline V CDR1 and CDR2: SNHLY, FYNNEI. Trimming removed 7 bases from V and 2 bases from J, with 12 bases in between. The CDR3 is CASMGDFAGANVLTF. The CDR3 bases are TGTGCCAGCATGGGGGATTTCGCTGGGGCCAACGTCCTGACTTTC.

The chain carries TRBV28 and TRBJ1-2; D unresolved. Germline V CDR1 and CDR2: MDHEN, SYDVKM. The CDR3 is 12 residues long. V dropped 5 bases and J dropped 7 bases, with 11 bases sitting between them. CDR3 sequence (DNA): TGTGCCAGCAGTGCCCCGAACCGTGGCTACACCTTC. Translating gives CASSAPNRGYTF.

The chain uses TRBV29-1 and TRBJ1-2, with TRBD1 identical over 8 bases. Trimming cost V 6 bases and J 7 bases; bases outside gene matches: 4. This CDR3 has 11 amino acids. From germline, CDR1 is SQVTM and CDR2 ANQGSEA. CDR3 coding DNA: TGCAGCGTGGAAACAGGGGGTGGCTACACCTTC. Encoded protein: CSVETGGGYTF.

This sequence joins TRBV5-1 and TRBJ2-1, with D unresolved. The CDR3 is made up of 14 amino acids. The germline V gene has CDR1 SGHRS and CDR2 YFSETQ. Trimming removed 1 base at V and 13 bases at J, with 18 bases between. CDR3 in DNA: TGCGCCAGCAGCTTGAGGACGTCGGAAATTGTTCAGTTCTTC. Its protein product is CASSLRTSEIVQFF.

CDR3 sequence: CASSAHVHRDTDTQYF. DNA of the CDR3: TGTGCCAGCAGCGCTCATGTTCACAGGGACACAGATACGCAGTATTTT. The rearrangement joins TRBV9 to TRBJ2-3, with D possibly matching TRBD1 (6 bases). This CDR3 region has 16 residues. Trimming took 3 bases from V and 2 from J, leaving 16 bases between them. The germline V gene has CDR1 SGDLS and CDR2 YYNGEE.

The V call is TRBV29-1, the J call TRBJ2-1; tentative D call: TRBD1 (5 bases). The ends were cut back, 4 bases at V and 7 bases at J, with 26 bases in the middle. Germline loops: CDR1 SQVTM, CDR2 ANQGSEA. The CDR3 covers 17 residues. The CDR3: CSVVGLVSWGHSNEQFF. Here the CDR3 DNA reads TGCAGCGTTGTAGGCTTAGTGTCCTGGGGCCACAGTAATGAGCAGTTCTTC.

The J gene is TRBJ1-5, the V gene TRBV11-2; 8 bases line up with TRBD1. Germline CDR1 is SGHAT and CDR2 is FQNNGV. The CDR3 covers 15 residues. The junction had 5 bases not matched to a gene; V was cut back by 5 bases and J by 2 bases. The CDR3 nucleotides are TGTGCCAGCAGCCAAGGACAGGGTGGCAATCAGCCCCAGCATTTT. Its protein is CASSQGQGGNQPQHF.

The chain combines TRBV5-1 with TRBJ2-3, with D possibly matching TRBD1 (5 bases). CDR1 is SGHRS, CDR2 YFSETQ, per germline. This CDR3 comprises 14 residues. Trimming stripped 0 bases from V and 9 bases from J, with 14 bases between. CDR3 sequence: CASSLGQLQNTQYF. The CDR3 DNA reads as TGCGCCAGCAGCTTGGGACAGCTCCAGAACACGCAGTATTTT.

The J gene is TRBJ2-3, the V gene TRBV7-2; 7 nucleotides agree with TRBD2. Trimming took 5 bases from V and 7 from J; bases not matched to a gene: 9. This CDR3 is built from 14 residues. Looked up from germline, CDR1 is SGHTA and CDR2 is FQGNSA. The CDR3: CASSPGGAGYTQYF. The DNA for the CDR3 is TGTGCCAGCAGCCCCGGGGGAGCGGGGTATACGCAGTATTTT.

The chain combines TRBV7-2 with TRBJ2-5; 8 nucleotides align to TRBD2. V was pared by 3 bases and J by 1 base, with 7 bases of the junction left unmatched. The length of the CDR3 is 16 residues. Germline V lookup: CDR1 SGHTA, CDR2 FQGNSA. The CDR3 loop is CASSFSSGSAQETQYF. The CDR3 DNA follows: TGTGCCAGCAGCTTTAGCAGCGGGAGTGCCCAAGAGACCCAGTACTTC.

This chain connects TRBV15 to TRBJ1-4; 8 nucleotides line up with TRBD1. This CDR3 is 15 amino acids long. V dropped 5 bases and J dropped 7; count of bases not matched to a gene: 9. From germline, CDR1 is LNHNV and CDR2 YYDKDF (reference sequence). The CDR3 reads CATSEDRGWGEKLFF. CDR3 nucleotide sequence: TGTGCCACCAGCGAAGACAGGGGATGGGGTGAAAAACTGTTTTTT.

The gene calls are TRBV9 and TRBJ1-4; the D is unclear. Germline values: CDR1 SGDLS, CDR2 YYNGEE. Between the trimmed V and J ends, which lost 0 bases and 0 bases, there was a span of 3 bases. The CDR3 is 14 residues long. The CDR3 reads CASSVDTTNEKLFF. CDR3 DNA: TGTGCCAGCAGCGTAGATACAACTAATGAAAAACTGTTTTTT.

This chain's CDR3 is CASSLGREVGELFF. The CDR3, as DNA: TGTGCCAGCAGCTTAGGGCGGGAGGTCGGGGAGCTGTTTTTT. The V and J genes are TRBV11-2 and TRBJ2-2; TRBD2 matches 8 bases. V dropped 1 base and J dropped 7; count of bases not matched to a gene: 2. CDR1 SGHAT and CDR2 FQNNGV come from the germline V gene. The CDR3 contains 14 residues.